Listed below are T cell receptor beta chains from one sample, sequenced in a study of identical twins. TCRdb re-analysed the 5' RACE reads in MiXCR, keeping a single row per CDR3 protein. The sample has 690,000 or so distinct CDR3 sequences, 8.6% seen once. The same specimen was also included in a second study, on yellow fever vaccine responses in identical twins.

Sequencing used PBMCs. These receptors all stem from a woman under 30 in good health. The CDR3 runs from the conserved cysteine through the conserved F or W. Fields, in order: CDR3 protein, CDR3 DNA, J gene, clone size, V gene, D gene. The D gene is left open where the match is weak. Part of the rows lack a size; the others show once, few, many or a class for expanded clones.

CDR3: CSASWGQGSEQYF; DNA: TGCAGTGCTAGCTGGGGACAGGGGAGCGAGCAGTACTTC; J: TRBJ2-7; size: few; V: TRBV20-1; D: TRBD1
CDR3: CASSLGEDDFYNEQFF; DNA: TGTGCCAGCAGCTTAGGGGAAGACGACTTTTACAATGAGCAGTTCTTC; J: TRBJ2-1; size: few; V: TRBV7-9; D: .
CDR3: CASSLGGPPRNEQFF; DNA: TGTGCCAGCAGCTTGGGGGGGCCTCCTCGCAATGAGCAGTTCTTC; J: TRBJ2-1; size: .; V: TRBV7-9; D: .
CDR3: CASSLSVTGEQYF; DNA: TGCGCCAGCAGCTTGTCGGTTACTGGCGAGCAGTACTTC; J: TRBJ2-7; size: many; V: TRBV5-1; D: .
CDR3: CASSYTGAGGHEQFF; DNA: TGTGCCAGCAGCTATACGGGGGCAGGGGGTCATGAGCAGTTCTTC; J: TRBJ2-1; size: many; V: TRBV28; D: .
CDR3: CASSARLAGSTDTQYF; DNA: TGCGCCAGCAGCGCCCGACTAGCGGGGAGCACAGATACGCAGTATTTT; J: TRBJ2-3; size: few; V: TRBV5-1; D: TRBD2
CDR3: CASSLEGTSETQYF; DNA: TGCGCCAGCAGCTTGGAAGGTACCTCAGAGACCCAGTACTTC; J: TRBJ2-5; size: .; V: TRBV5-1; D: .
CDR3: CASSLAGGSQETQYF; DNA: TGTGCCAGCAGCTTAGCGGGGGGCTCCCAAGAGACCCAGTACTTC; J: TRBJ2-5; size: .; V: TRBV11-2; D: .
CDR3: CASSLTNREQFF; DNA: TGTGCCAGCAGCCTTACTAACCGGGAGCAGTTCTTC; J: TRBJ2-1; size: .; V: TRBV14; D: .
CDR3: CATSGPGLLKHYNEQFF; DNA: TGTGCCACCAGTGGCCCGGGTCTACTAAAACACTACAATGAGCAGTTCTTC; J: TRBJ2-1; size: .; V: TRBV24-1; D: .
CDR3: CASSLMGPYEQYF; DNA: TGTGCCAGCAGTTTAATGGGCCCCTACGAGCAGTACTTC; J: TRBJ2-7; size: .; V: TRBV27; D: .
CDR3: CSALVNEQFF; DNA: TGCAGCGCCCTTGTCAATGAGCAGTTCTTC; J: TRBJ2-1; size: .; V: TRBV29-1; D: .
CDR3: CASSLAGDRGTEAFF; DNA: TGTGCCAGCAGTTTAGCAGGAGACAGGGGCACTGAAGCTTTCTTT; J: TRBJ1-1; size: .; V: TRBV12-3/TRBV12-4; D: TRBD1
CDR3: CASSPTRTSGIGDTGELFF; DNA: TGTGCCAGCAGCCCAACTCGGACTAGCGGGATAGGTGACACCGGGGAGCTGTTTTTT; J: TRBJ2-2; size: .; V: TRBV3-1; D: TRBD2
CDR3: CSARAGFYEQYF; DNA: TGCAGTGCTAGAGCGGGGTTCTACGAGCAGTACTTC; J: TRBJ2-7; size: few; V: TRBV20-1; D: .
CDR3: CSVRLTSTDTQYF; DNA: TGCAGCGTTAGACTGACTAGCACAGATACGCAGTATTTT; J: TRBJ2-3; size: few; V: TRBV29-1; D: .
CDR3: CATKKNTGELFF; DNA: TGTGCCACCAAAAAGAACACCGGGGAGCTGTTTTTT; J: TRBJ2-2; size: many; V: TRBV24-1; D: .